This T cell receptor (beta chain) was captured in a study of T cell responses to AZD1222 COVID-19 vaccine. The V gene lost 5 bases and the J gene lost 2 bases, with 13 bases spanning the gap. Germline loops: CDR1 MDHEN, CDR2 SYDVKM. This CDR3 is 15 amino acids long. Overall study findings and caveats: Nearly half of spike-specific TCRs reportedly target variant regions that are unmutated in the B.1.351 and B.1.1.7 variants.

Assay: immunoSEQ multiplex PCR; the TCRdb copy retains only in-frame clones and omits some. The table has 100,000 to 150,000 clones, about 88% seen once. This clone came up a few times. Its antigen remains unknown. The chain employs TRBV28 and TRBJ1-5; D unclear. The sequence was collected from an adult in good health. Material: peripheral blood, obtained on day 0 of AZD1222 vaccination. CDR3 sequence: CASSRAGGGNQPQHF. The CDR3 nucleotides are TGTGCCAGCAGTAGGGCAGGAGGTGGCAATCAGCCCCAGCATTTT.